A single sample is the source of the 19 T cell receptor beta chains below, sequenced in a study of early T cells in non-severe SARS-CoV-2 infection. TCRdb itself ran the 5' RACE reads through MiXCR, one entry per CDR3 protein. Of fewer than 85,000 distinct CDR3 sequences in the sample, around 12% were seen once. Sequencing used whole blood. All receptors come from an adult who was a healthcare worker with PCR-confirmed SARS-CoV-2 infection or an uninfected control (not recorded which).

The chain carries TRBV20-1 and TRBJ2-3, with TRBD2 matching 10 bases. The trim removed 3 bases at V and 4 bases at J, leaving 16 bases unmatched. Germline CDR1 DFQATT, CDR2 SNEGSKA (reference sequence). The CDR3 contains 18 residues. CDR3 loop: CSASFTGVAGGLADTQYF. As DNA, the CDR3 is TGCAGTGCTAGTTTTACTGGGGTAGCGGGAGGACTGGCAGATACGCAGTATTTT.

This clonotype was seen ten or more times. The rearrangement links TRBV6-5 to TRBJ2-5; no definite D call. CDR1 is MNHEY, CDR2 SVGAGI, per germline. Trimming shortened V by 7 bases and J by 2 bases, and 8 bases separated the two germline ends. CDR3 length: 12 amino acids. The CDR3 sequence: CASMGSQETQYF. CDR3 bases: TGTGCCAGCATGGGCTCTCAAGAGACCCAGTACTTC.

The table lists this clonotype with a few counts. This sequence joins TRBV7-2 and TRBJ2-3; 8 bases line up with TRBD2. The CDR3 spans 14 residues. Germline lookup yields CDR1 SGHTA and CDR2 FQGNSA. The V gene end was trimmed by 6 bases and the J gene end by 2 bases; junction bases not matched to a gene: 4. The CDR3 DNA reads TGTGCCAGCAGGCGGGGGGACTACACAGATACGCAGTATTTT. Protein sequence: CASRRGDYTDTQYF.

A few counts support this clonotype. The V and J genes are TRBV5-6 and TRBJ2-5; 9 nucleotides align to TRBD1. Unmatched junction bases numbered 2, after V lost 2 bases and J lost 3 bases. Germline-derived CDR1 and CDR2 are SGHDT and YYEEEE. The CDR3 runs to 14 residues. The CDR3 protein is CASSLQGAEETQYF. Here the CDR3 DNA reads TGTGCCAGCAGCTTACAGGGGGCCGAAGAGACCCAGTACTTC.

This chain uses TRBV4-1 with TRBJ2-7, with D perhaps given as TRBD1 or TRBD2 (5 bases each). The CDR3 runs to 15 residues. V was shortened by 4 bases and J by 3 bases, with 16 bases between the two germline ends. Germline V gene data show CDR1 as MGHRA and CDR2 as YSYEKL. CDR3 DNA: TGCGCCAGCAGCCTCGAGCCGGGACGGGGCTACGAGCAGTACTTC. Its protein product is CASSLEPGRGYEQYF.

This clonotype has only a few counts. The rearrangement joins TRBV20-1 to TRBJ2-7; maybe TRBD2 (5 bases). With 0 bases removed from V and 8 bases from J, the gap between germline ends came to 20 bases. Germline assignment: CDR1 DFQATT and CDR2 SNEGSKA (reference sequence). This CDR3 contains 15 residues. The DNA of the CDR3 is TGCAGTGCTAGAGATAATCCGCGCCCCACCGGGAAGCAGTACTTC. It translates to CSARDNPRPTGKQYF.

This clonotype was counted many times. V usage is TRBV21-1 and J usage is TRBJ2-3; TRBD1, as called in the table, went unchecked against the DNA. TRBV21-1 is listed as a pseudogene. This CDR3 is built from 21 residues. DNA of the CDR3: TGTGCCAGCAGCAAAGGGGGGGCTAGAAGCTTATTCGTCCTTAGCACAGATACGCAGTATTTT. Residues: CASSKGGARSLFVLSTDTQYF.

Ten or more counts support this clonotype. This chain links TRBV7-3 with TRBJ2-1, with D perhaps matching TRBD2 (5 bases). The germline V and J ends were trimmed by 6 bases and 8 bases, with 23 bases remaining between them. Germline values: CDR1 SGHTA, CDR2 FQGTGA. The CDR3 sequence is 16 residues long. The CDR3 spells CASSRGLTGSRDEQFF. The CDR3 DNA is TGTGCCAGCAGTCGAGGCCTCACGGGATCAAGGGATGAGCAGTTCTTC.

In this sample, this clonotype turned up a few times. The chain uses TRBV3-1 and TRBJ2-2, with D hard to call. CDR3 length: 13 amino acids. Germline V gives CDR1 LGHDT, CDR2 YNNKEL (reference sequence). V lost 4 bases, J lost 6 bases, and 9 bases lay in between. CDR3 nucleotide sequence: TGTGCCAGCAGCCGTACAAATTCCGGGGAGCTGTTTTTT. Encoded protein: CASSRTNSGELFF.

The CDR3 DNA sequence: TGCGCCAGCAGCCCCGGGCCGGCGGATAACTATGGCTACACCTTC. Translation gives CASSPGPADNYGYTF. The chain uses TRBV5-1 and TRBJ1-2; no definite D call. The CDR3 is made up of 15 amino acids. The V end lost 4 bases, the J end lost 1 base, and 14 bases lay between the germline ends. CDR1 and CDR2 from the germline V gene are SGHRS and YFSETQ.

J is TRBJ2-2 and V is TRBV5-6, with 8 bases identical to TRBD2. The length of the CDR3 is 17 residues. CDR1 is SGHDT, CDR2 YYEEEE, per germline. V trimming: 0 bases; J trimming: 3 bases; junction bases outside the gene matches: 7. This chain's CDR3 is CASSLEERESDTGELFF. Written as DNA, the CDR3 is TGTGCCAGCAGCTTGGAGGAGCGGGAGAGTGACACCGGGGAGCTGTTTTTT.

The rearrangement links TRBV18 to TRBJ1-1; perhaps TRBD1 as D (5 bases). V lost 2 bases and J 2 bases, leaving 6 bases between the germline ends. Per the germline V gene, CDR1 is KGHSH and CDR2 is LQKENI. The CDR3 sequence is 13 residues long. CDR3 in amino acids: CASSPGANTEAFF. The CDR3 DNA is TGTGCCAGCTCACCAGGGGCCAACACTGAAGCTTTCTTT.

This clonotype was picked up a small number of times. The rearrangement joins TRBV27 to TRBJ2-3; D possibly corresponds to TRBD2 (6 bases). The CDR3 has 14 residues. In germline, CDR1 is MNHEY, CDR2 SMNVEV (reference sequence). The V end lost 2 bases, the J end lost 2 bases, and 8 bases lay between the germline ends. The CDR3 sequence: CASSLRGITDTQYF. The CDR3 DNA reads TGTGCCAGCAGTTTACGGGGGATCACAGATACGCAGTATTTT.

This clonotype was counted between two and nine times. The V gene is TRBV4-1, the J gene TRBJ2-7; D may match TRBD1 or TRBD2 (5 bases each). The CDR3 sequence is 15 residues long. Per the germline V gene, CDR1 is MGHRA and CDR2 is YSYEKL. With 0 bases removed from V and 7 bases from J, the gap between germline ends came to 16 bases. The CDR3 reads CASSQEGVGWTEQYF. The CDR3 bases are TGCGCCAGCAGCCAAGAAGGGGTGGGTTGGACTGAGCAGTACTTC.

There are a few counts of this clonotype. This rearrangement joins TRBV30 to TRBJ2-7; possibly TRBD2 for D (6 bases). V was trimmed by 4 bases and J by 2 bases, leaving 18 bases between them. In germline, CDR1 is GTSNPN, CDR2 SVGIG (reference sequence). The CDR3 is 15 amino acids. CDR3 amino acids: CAWIPSRRVPYEQYF. The CDR3 DNA follows: TGTGCCTGGATCCCCAGCCGGAGGGTTCCCTACGAGCAGTACTTC.

V is TRBV2 and J is TRBJ2-2; D possibly corresponds to TRBD2 (6 bases). Germline V CDR1 and CDR2: SNHLY, FYNNEI. The CDR3 extends over 15 amino acids. Trimming shortened V by 0 bases and J by 5 bases, and 10 bases separated the two germline ends. CDR3 in DNA: TGTGCCAGCAGTGAAGCAGGAGGGCGGACCGGGGAGCTGTTTTTT. This translates into CASSEAGGRTGELFF.

This clonotype turned up a few times. The CDR3 spells CASSYSRPGSGNQPQHF. CDR3 bases: TGTGCCAGCAGTTACTCTAGGCCGGGATCGGGCAATCAGCCCCAGCATTTT. The J gene is TRBJ1-5, the V gene TRBV6-5; D is unclear. CDR3 size: 17 residues. Germline values: CDR1 MNHEY, CDR2 SVGAGI. Trimming removed 0 bases at V and 2 bases at J, with 14 bases between.

V usage is TRBV6-5 and J usage is TRBJ2-7, with D maybe TRBD1 (6 bases). The V gene's germline CDR1 is MNHEY and CDR2 SVGAGI. This CDR3 comprises 13 residues. V gave up 6 bases and J gave up 2 bases, with 11 bases separating them. The CDR3 region is CASRQGRAYEQYF. The CDR3 nucleotides are TGTGCCAGCAGACAGGGAAGGGCCTACGAGCAGTACTTC.

Notes on this clonotype: A much larger clone differs from this one at a single base, so this may be a read error. The CDR3 loop reads CATKVRLLGTNVLTF. The CDR3 DNA sequence: TGTGCCACGAAGGTTCGACTACTTGGGACCAACGTCCTGACTTTC. The chain uses TRBV6-1 and TRBJ2-6; perhaps TRBD2 as D (5 bases). CDR3 length equals 15 residues. Germline V lookup: CDR1 MNHNS, CDR2 SASEGT.